The 24 T cell receptor beta chains reported below all come from one sample, sequenced in a study of blood T cell dynamics during melanoma immunotherapy. TCRdb's copy holds only in-frame clones and misses some; the assay was immunoSEQ multiplex PCR. This sample yields roughly 6,700 clones, of which approximately 84% are seen a single time; roughly 34% belongs to the top ten. As to time point: week 3, after first cycle of checkpoint inhibitor. The source material was blood, sampled from a patient treated with checkpoint blockade. The receptors stem from a human donor with melanoma. Some clones in this sample may be carry-over from other donors' samples.

This clone was counted once. This chain uses TRBV10-2 with TRBJ1-2; D gene unclear. V was cut by 7 bases and J by 0 bases, with 9 bases left in between. CDR3 length equals 13 residues. Germline-derived CDR1 and CDR2 are WSHSY and SAAADI. The chain's CDR3 is CASKEDANYGYTF. The CDR3 DNA follows: TGCGCCAGCAAGGAGGATGCTAACTATGGCTACACCTTC.

The chain uses TRBV6-5 and TRBJ1-5, with a tentative D call TRBD1 (6 bases). Trimming stripped 2 bases from V and 3 bases from J, with 11 bases between. The CDR3 runs to 15 residues. In germline, CDR1 is MNHEY, CDR2 SVGAGI. The CDR3 is CASSYARDTNQPQHF. CDR3 DNA sequence: TGTGCCAGCAGTTACGCACGGGACACCAATCAGCCCCAGCATTTT.

The chain has TRBV28 and TRBJ2-3; 7 bases agree with TRBD2. The CDR3 consists of 12 residues. In germline, CDR1 is MDHEN, CDR2 SYDVKM. V shed 1 base, J shed 11 bases, and the junction held 3 bases outside the gene matches. The CDR3 bases are TGTGCCAGCAGTTTATTGCGGGGGAAGCAGTATTTT. Translated, it gives CASSLLRGKQYF.

The V and J genes are TRBV28 and TRBJ1-1; 11 positions match TRBD1. Germline CDR1 is MDHEN and CDR2 is SYDVKM. J gave up 0 bases and V 5 bases, and 17 bases lay outside the gene matches. The CDR3 extends over 20 amino acids. The CDR3 protein is CASSPWTGGILSVVNTEAFF. The CDR3 DNA reads as TGTGCCAGCAGTCCGTGGACAGGGGGCATTCTTAGTGTGGTGAACACTGAAGCTTTCTTT.

The V and J genes are TRBV15 and TRBJ2-3, with D perhaps matching TRBD1 (6 bases). CDR1 is LNHNV, CDR2 YYDKDF, per germline (reference sequence). The CDR3 runs to 17 residues. The V and J ends lost 0 bases and 3 bases respectively, with 16 bases between them. CDR3 in DNA: TGTGCCACCAGCAGAGACTCGACAGGCTTGAATACAGATACGCAGTATTTT. This translates into CATSRDSTGLNTDTQYF. Supplemented by reference TRBV15 and TRBJ2-3, the full variable domain reads DAMVIQNPRYQVTQFGKPVTLSCSQTLNHNVMYWYQQKSSQAPKLLFHYYDKDFNNEADTPDNFQSRRPNTSFCFLDIRSPGLGDTAMYLCATSRDSTGLNTDTQYFGPGTRLTVL.

The rearrangement joins TRBV4-2 to TRBJ2-2; TRBD2 is a possible D gene (6 bases). V lost 1 base and J lost 4, with 7 bases in between. Per germline, CDR1 LGHNA and CDR2 YNFKEQ. The CDR3 spans 14 residues. CDR3 in amino acids: CASSQGGVTGELFF. CDR3 DNA sequence: TGTGCCAGCAGCCAAGGCGGGGTCACCGGGGAGCTGTTTTTT.

The genes are TRBV4-2 and TRBJ2-7; the D call may be TRBD1 or TRBD2 (6 bases each). Per the germline V gene, CDR1 is LGHNA and CDR2 is YNFKEQ. The CDR3 sequence is 14 residues long. V lost 5 bases and J lost 2, with 13 bases in between. The CDR3 loop reads CASSLGGGPYEQYF. The CDR3 DNA reads as TGTGCCAGCAGCTTAGGGGGAGGCCCCTACGAGCAGTACTTC.

J is TRBJ2-3 and V is TRBV5-1; a possible D gene is TRBD1 (5 bases). The CDR3 sequence is 15 residues long. Trimming removed 0 bases at V and 2 bases at J, with 10 bases between. The germline V gene encodes CDR1 SGHRS and CDR2 YFSETQ. The CDR3 loop reads CASSLEGRPTDTQYF. CDR3 nucleotide sequence: TGCGCCAGCAGCTTGGAGGGGCGACCCACAGATACGCAGTATTTT.

V usage is TRBV5-6 and J usage is TRBJ1-2, with D perhaps TRBD1 (5 bases). Trimming removed 1 base from V and 4 bases from J, with 14 bases in between. Germline V gene lookup returns CDR1 SGHDT and CDR2 YYEEEE. This CDR3 is 15 amino acids long. The CDR3 coding sequence is TGTGCCAGCAGCTTGAGGGCAGGGACCTTCTATGGCTACACCTTC. It is translated as CASSLRAGTFYGYTF.

This chain links TRBV19 with TRBJ2-5; no firm D call. The CDR3 sequence is 11 residues long. V dropped 5 bases and J dropped 4 bases, with 5 bases sitting between them. Per the germline V gene, CDR1 is LNHDA and CDR2 is SQIVND (reference sequence). As DNA, the CDR3 is TGTGCCAGTAGTGCCTCAGAGACCCAGTACTTC. This codes for CASSASETQYF.

This chain links TRBV6-1 with TRBJ2-4, with D tentatively TRBD2 (6 bases). Germline CDR1 reads MNHNS; CDR2 reads SASEGT. V lost 10 bases, J lost 1 base, and 14 bases lay in between. CDR3 length: 14 residues. Here the CDR3 reads CATTWGVAKNIQYF. The DNA for the CDR3 is TGTGCCACCACGTGGGGGGTCGCCAAAAACATTCAGTACTTC.

The chain joins TRBV11-2 to TRBJ2-2, with D unresolved. The germline V gene has CDR1 SGHAT and CDR2 FQNNGV. Between the trimmed V and J ends, which lost 5 bases and 2 bases, there was a span of 6 bases. This CDR3 spans 13 amino acids. CDR3 DNA: TGTGCCAGCAGCCCTACCAACACCGGGGAGCTGTTTTTT. This sequence encodes CASSPTNTGELFF.

This chain connects TRBV5-1 to TRBJ2-7; 7 bases line up with TRBD1. The CDR3 is 15 residues long. Germline-derived CDR1 and CDR2 are SGHRS and YFSETQ. V lost 3 bases and J lost 1; bases outside the gene matches: 7. The DNA of the CDR3 is TGCGCCAGCAGCTCGCCGGGACAGAATTCCTACGAGCAGTACTTC. This sequence encodes CASSSPGQNSYEQYF.

A single count supports this clone. The chain links TRBV25-1 to TRBJ2-3; D possibly corresponds to TRBD1 (5 bases). The germline V and J ends were trimmed by 6 bases and 4 bases, with 14 bases remaining between them. CDR3 length: 14 residues. CDR1 MGHDK and CDR2 SYGVNS come from the germline V gene. CDR3 coding DNA: TGTGCCAGCAGGGTCCAGGGATTCGCAGATACGCAGTATTTT. This codes for CASRVQGFADTQYF.

This clone was observed a single time. J is TRBJ2-6 and V is TRBV6-5; D not certain. Germline V CDR1 and CDR2: MNHEY, SVGAGI. CDR3 length: 14 residues. V was pared by 5 bases and J by 7 bases, with 12 bases between. CDR3 protein: CASSAVDGANVLTF. The DNA of the CDR3 is TGTGCCAGCAGTGCCGTGGATGGAGCCAACGTCCTGACTTTC.

The chain has TRBV10-3 and TRBJ2-3; weak D call: TRBD2 (5 bases). Per the germline V gene, CDR1 is ENHRY and CDR2 is SYGVKD. The CDR3 loop spans 12 amino acids. The V gene lost 8 bases and the J gene lost 6 bases, with 12 bases spanning the gap. The CDR3 spells CAIAERGDTQYF. The CDR3 nucleotides read TGTGCCATCGCGGAACGAGGGGATACGCAGTATTTT.

The sample holds a few counts of this clone. The gene calls are TRBV10-1 and TRBJ1-1; a weak D match, TRBD1 (6 bases). Germline CDR1 and CDR2: WNHNN and SYGVQD (reference sequence). V was clipped by 6 bases and J by 1 base, with 9 bases between them. This CDR3 has 13 amino acids. The DNA for the CDR3 is TGCGCCAGCAGATCGACAGGGAACACTGAAGCTTTCTTT. It encodes CASRSTGNTEAFF.

This rearrangement joins TRBV28 to TRBJ2-5; D ambiguous. The J call may be mistaken, given a closer DNA end match to TRBJ2-7. Germline V gene lookup returns CDR1 MDHEN and CDR2 SYDVKM. There are 11 residues in the CDR3. CDR3 coding DNA: TGTGCCACACTCATGAACTACGAGCAGTACTTC. Amino acid sequence: CATLMNYEQYF.

The CDR3 protein is CASSVDGTHYEQYF. CDR3 nucleotide sequence: TGTGCCAGCAGCGTAGATGGCACACACTACGAGCAGTACTTC. The rearrangement uses TRBV9 and TRBJ2-7, with D hard to call. The CDR3 has 14 residues. V dropped 0 bases and J dropped 3 bases, with 10 bases sitting between them. Germline V CDR1 and CDR2: SGDLS, YYNGEE.

The genes are TRBV5-8 and TRBJ2-7; TRBD2 is a possible D gene (6 bases). This CDR3 has 14 amino acids. The germline V gene encodes CDR1 SGHTS and CDR2 YDEGEE. Trimming left V 0 bases short and J 6 bases short, with 13 bases between. CDR3 nucleotides: TGTGCCAGCAGCTTGGTGGCTAGCGTAGCCGAGCAGTACTTC. Its translation: CASSLVASVAEQYF.

The V call is TRBV18, the J call TRBJ2-1, with TRBD2 identical over 9 bases. CDR3 length: 15 amino acids. Germline V gene data show CDR1 as KGHSH and CDR2 as LQKENI. Unmatched junction bases numbered 1, after V lost 0 bases and J lost 4 bases. In DNA, the CDR3 is TGTGCCAGCTCACCACCGAGCGGGGGGTACAATGAGCAGTTCTTC. It is translated as CASSPPSGGYNEQFF.

The chain has TRBV10-3 and TRBJ2-3, with 7 bases matching TRBD2. Trimming cost V 8 bases and J 6 bases; bases outside gene matches: 8. The CDR3 runs 13 residues. CDR1 and CDR2 from the germline V gene are ENHRY and SYGVKD. CDR3: CAIGGLDSDTQYF. The CDR3 DNA follows: TGTGCCATCGGCGGACTAGATTCGGATACGCAGTATTTT.

The rearrangement joins TRBV6-1 to TRBJ1-1, with a tentative D call TRBD1 (5 bases). CDR3 length: 14 residues. Deletions cut 8 bases from V and 0 bases from J, with 13 bases between. Germline assignment: CDR1 MNHNS and CDR2 SASEGT. The CDR3 bases are TGTGCCAGCGGAGGGGCCTTATTGAACACTGAAGCTTTCTTT. Its translation: CASGGALLNTEAFF.

In its sample, this clone was seen a few times. The V call is TRBV13, the J call TRBJ1-1; D is unresolved. Germline assignment: CDR1 PRHDT and CDR2 FYEKMQ (reference sequence). V was pared by 5 bases and J by 6 bases, with 10 bases between. This CDR3 contains 12 residues. For the CDR3, the DNA is TGTGCCAGCAGCGTTAAGGCCTCTGAAGCTTTCTTT. It specifies CASSVKASEAFF.